This is a list of T cell receptor beta chains from one sample in a study of shared clonotypes between healthy human individuals. Assay: immunoSEQ multiplex PCR; the TCRdb copy retains only in-frame clones and omits some. The sample holds millions of clones, roughly 94% seen once. Sequencing was performed on naive CD8+ T cells sorted from blood. Every receptor here comes from a young man in good health. CDR3s include the opening cysteine and the closing phenylalanine or tryptophan. The D gene is left open where the match is weak. Not all rows give a size; the values are once, few, many and, for expanded clones, a class.

j_call	cdr3_length	v_call	clone_size	d_call	cdr3_aa	cdr3_nt
TRBJ2-3	16	TRBV28	NA	NA	CASSLSDGPSTDTQYF	TGTGCCAGCAGTTTATCCGACGGGCCTAGCACAGATACGCAGTATTTT
TRBJ2-2	15	TRBV9	NA	NA	CASSVTGINTGELFF	TGTGCCAGCAGCGTAACAGGGATAAACACCGGGGAGCTGTTTTTT
TRBJ1-2	12	TRBV5-4	NA	NA	CASSLEGDGYTF	TGTGCCAGCAGCTTGGAAGGGGATGGCTACACCTTC
TRBJ2-3	13	TRBV9	NA	TRBD1	CASSGDSPDTQYF	TGTGCCAGCAGCGGGGACAGCCCCGATACGCAGTATTTT
TRBJ2-1	15	TRBV9	NA	TRBD2	CASSESGRLDNEQFF	TGTGCCAGCAGCGAGAGCGGGAGGCTGGACAATGAGCAGTTCTTC
TRBJ2-7	14	TRBV14	NA	NA	CASSPGTDLYEQYF	TGTGCCAGCAGCCCCGGGACTGATCTCTACGAGCAGTACTTC
TRBJ2-7	16	TRBV28	NA	NA	CASSLGGPSSSYEQYF	TGTGCCAGCAGTTTAGGCGGACCGAGCAGCTCCTACGAGCAGTACTTC
TRBJ2-2	13	TRBV11-2	NA	NA	CASSIGGTGELFF	TGTGCCAGCAGTATAGGGGGCACCGGGGAGCTGTTTTTT
TRBJ2-5	12	TRBV15	NA	NA	CATSKEPETQYF	TGTGCCACCAGCAAAGAGCCGGAGACCCAGTACTTC
TRBJ2-1	15	TRBV6-6	NA	NA	CASSYSASSGGEQFF	TGTGCCAGCAGTTACTCGGCTAGCAGTGGCGGTGAGCAGTTCTTC
TRBJ1-5	15	TRBV19	NA	TRBD1	CASSEGQYSNQPQHF	TGTGCCAGTAGCGAGGGACAGTATAGCAATCAGCCCCAGCATTTT
TRBJ2-1	16	TRBV13	NA	NA	CASSLGLVGTYNEQFF	TGTGCCAGCAGCCTTGGTCTGGTAGGGACCTACAATGAGCAGTTCTTC
TRBJ2-3	15	TRBV7-6	NA	TRBD2	CASSSKASGTDTQYF	TGTGCCAGCAGCTCAAAGGCTAGCGGGACAGATACGCAGTATTTT
TRBJ2-2	15	TRBV4-3	NA	NA	CASSQEFGEAGELFF	TGCGCCAGCAGCCAAGAGTTCGGGGAGGCCGGGGAGCTGTTTTTT
TRBJ2-1	14	TRBV10-3	NA	NA	CAISESEGYNEQFF	TGTGCCATCAGTGAGTCGGAAGGCTACAATGAGCAGTTCTTC
TRBJ1-1	14	TRBV11-2	NA	NA	CASSSGGGRTEAFF	TGTGCCAGCAGCTCCGGGGGGGGCCGAACTGAAGCTTTCTTT
TRBJ2-7	16	TRBV4-1	NA	TRBD2	CASSQGLAGGFSEQYF	TGCGCCAGCAGCCAAGGACTAGCGGGAGGCTTCTCCGAGCAGTACTTC
TRBJ2-3	15	TRBV9	NA	TRBD1	CASSVQGAYGDTQYF	TGTGCCAGCAGCGTCCAGGGGGCCTACGGAGATACGCAGTATTTT
TRBJ1-2	16	TRBV2	NA	TRBD1	CASSEWTGGSVYGYTF	TGTGCCAGCAGTGAATGGACAGGGGGCAGCGTCTATGGCTACACCTTC
TRBJ1-6	14	TRBV5-4	NA	NA	CASGLRGDNSPLHF	TGTGCCAGCGGCCTTCGGGGGGATAATTCACCCCTCCACTTT
TRBJ2-2	15	TRBV6-5	NA	NA	CASSPWTEGTGELFF	TGTGCCAGCAGTCCGTGGACGGAGGGAACCGGGGAGCTGTTTTTT
TRBJ2-7	13	TRBV27	NA	NA	CASSLSMGYEQYF	TGTGCCAGCAGTTTATCGATGGGTTACGAGCAGTACTTC
TRBJ2-7	15	TRBV27	NA	TRBD1	CASSLAGQVGYEQYF	TGTGCCAGCAGCCTCGCCGGACAGGTTGGGTACGAGCAGTACTTC
TRBJ2-1	15	TRBV7-9	once	TRBD2	CASSLALGLHREQFF	TGTGCCAGCAGCTTAGCCCTGGGACTACACCGCGAGCAGTTCTTC
TRBJ1-5	14	TRBV9	NA	NA	CASSQTGGNQPQHF	TGTGCCAGCAGCCAGACAGGTGGCAATCAGCCCCAGCATTTT
TRBJ2-7	14	TRBV5-1	NA	NA	CASRATADPYEQYF	TGCGCCAGCAGGGCGACTGCGGACCCCTACGAGCAGTACTTC
TRBJ2-7	15	TRBV7-6	NA	NA	CASSFNPGSPNEQYF	TGTGCCAGCAGCTTCAACCCCGGCTCGCCTAACGAGCAGTACTTC
TRBJ2-7	14	TRBV6-5	NA	NA	CASSPTGTVYEQYF	TGTGCCAGCAGCCCCACCGGGACGGTGTACGAGCAGTACTTC
TRBJ1-5	14	TRBV13	NA	TRBD1	CASRQQGGNQPQHF	TGTGCCAGCAGGCAACAGGGGGGCAATCAGCCCCAGCATTTT
TRBJ2-7	14	TRBV18	NA	NA	CASSSTWGMEEQYF	TGTGCCAGCTCATCCACGTGGGGGATGGAAGAGCAGTACTTC
TRBJ2-5	13	TRBV10-2	NA	NA	CASSGVVFETQYF	TGCGCCAGCAGTGGGGTAGTATTCGAGACCCAGTACTTC
TRBJ2-6	15	TRBV19	NA	TRBD1	CARPGQYSGANVLTF	TGTGCCCGACCGGGACAGTACTCCGGGGCCAACGTCCTGACTTTC
TRBJ1-5	13	TRBV19	few	TRBD1	CAGTGAPNQPQHF	TGTGCCGGTACAGGGGCCCCTAATCAGCCCCAGCATTTT
TRBJ2-7	15	TRBV11-2	once	TRBD1	CASSFDRGSAYEQYF	TGTGCCAGCAGCTTCGACAGGGGTAGCGCCTACGAGCAGTACTTC
TRBJ1-6	11	TRBV20-1	NA	NA	CSANRAPPLHF	TGCAGTGCAAACAGGGCCCCACCCCTCCACTTT